This T cell receptor (beta chain) originates from a study of cytomegalovirus exposure and HLA in healthy donors. Study context: The same platform was used for the approximately 120 validation repertoires as for the roughly 660 first-cohort repertoires, as reported in a later analysis. The study, taken as a whole, reports: For cytomegalovirus status, the classifier reportedly gave diagnoses with high specificity and sensitivity. It was approximately 150 TCR beta chains that were listed as cytomegalovirus-associated.

Concerning this clone: What it recognizes is unknown.

CDR1 is SGHNT, CDR2 YYREEE, per germline (reference sequence). Trimming shortened V by 4 bases and J by 3 bases, and 11 bases separated the two germline ends. The CDR3 length is 14 residues. TCRdb's copy holds only in-frame clones and misses some; the assay was immunoSEQ multiplex PCR. This sample has more than 65,000 clones, with 90% to 95% found just once. The clonotype comes from a man younger than 35 in good health and CMV-seronegative. What was sequenced was PBMCs. The V gene is TRBV5-4, the J gene TRBJ2-1; D is possibly TRBD1 (6 bases). CDR3 sequence reads: CASSGQTNYNEQFF. The CDR3 DNA sequence: TGTGCCAGCAGCGGACAGACTAACTACAATGAGCAGTTCTTC.